Included here is one T cell receptor beta chain sequence, with context. Its antigen has not been determined. No clone much larger than this one lies a single base away; base qualities are absent. The sample comes from a study of blood T cell repertoires in COVID-19 (TCRdb year 2020). Concerning the study at large: Samples covering the acute and convalescent phases of COVID-19 were provided by collaborators in the United States, Italy and Spain. The repertoires were released in a freely available public database meant as a resource for research on the immune response to SARS-CoV-2. Sample metadata almost always included a de-identified subject ID, COVID-19 status, age in years and sex. The prospective study material was composed of cDNA or gDNA derived from T cells, B-cell-depleted T cells, or PBMCs. The samples were drawn from two sources: the first 160 participants of the ongoing ImmuneRACE study, and 1,000 to 1,500 subjects contributed by 6 global collaborators. HLA class I and class II types, where available, came from metadata supplied by the sample provider rather than from assay-based typing. Deeply sampled blood TCRbeta repertoires from subjects exposed to, actively infected with, or recovered from COVID-19 were included in the dataset. General findings and caveats noted by the study authors: Clinical and demographic metadata were provided uncurated, with the amount varying by source and participant.

Each collaborating institution followed its own protocols to collect whole blood in K2EDTA tubes. For TCRbeta analysis, collaborators shipped samples as frozen whole blood, isolated PBMCs, or DNA extracted from either of those sample types. TCRbeta CDR3 regions were amplified from genomic DNA by means of the immunoSEQ Assay, a bias-controlled multiplex PCR. Concerning the study's data processing: Nucleated cell counts per sample were estimated from amplification of reference gene primers within the assay. To quantify the absolute abundance of each unique TCRbeta CDR3 rearrangement, sequence reads were collapsed and filtered. For each sample, productive Simpson clonality was calculated by taking the square root of Simpson's diversity index across productive rearrangements. This is the immuneACCESS table as TCRdb keeps it, with only in-frame sequences that have V and J called. A part of the clones is gone; compared with another copy, unresolved V genes explain less than half, and the rest is unexplained. The V and J calls and clone size come from that table; D and trimming were worked out from the DNA. This sample has 120,000 to 150,000 clones in its table, and over 80% of those were observed once. The ten biggest clones cover approximately 0.95% of the sample.

V is pared back by 0 bases and J by 3 bases, with 9 bases lying between the germline termini. As encoded in the germline V gene, CDR1 is SGHRS while CDR2 is YFSETQ. The CDR3 goes from the cysteine to the phenylalanine over 15 residues. Only CDR3 DNA is held: 45 bases, read in frame from base 1. Rearrangement joined TRBV5-1 to TRBJ1-4, with the D gene uncertain. Sequencing was done on a sample of peripheral blood. The source is a woman between 45 and 60 years old with acute or convalescent COVID-19. The DNA sequence follows: TGCGCCAGCAGCTTGGCTCGGAGACCTAATGAAAAACTGTTTTTT. This sequence encodes CASSLARRPNEKLFF.